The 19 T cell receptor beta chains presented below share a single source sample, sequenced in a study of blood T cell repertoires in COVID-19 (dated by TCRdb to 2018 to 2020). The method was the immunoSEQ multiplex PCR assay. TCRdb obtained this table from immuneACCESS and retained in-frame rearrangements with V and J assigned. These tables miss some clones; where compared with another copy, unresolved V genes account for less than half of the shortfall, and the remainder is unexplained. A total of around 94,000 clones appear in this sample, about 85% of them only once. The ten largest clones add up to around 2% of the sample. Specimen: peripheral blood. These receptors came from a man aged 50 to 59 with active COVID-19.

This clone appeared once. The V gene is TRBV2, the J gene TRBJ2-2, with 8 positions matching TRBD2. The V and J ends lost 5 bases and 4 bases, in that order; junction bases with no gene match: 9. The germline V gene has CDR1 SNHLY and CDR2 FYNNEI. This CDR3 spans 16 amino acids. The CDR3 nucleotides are TGTGCCAGCAGTCCCGCGGGGGGAAGGGCCACCGGGGAGCTGTTTTTT. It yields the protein CASSPAGGRATGELFF.

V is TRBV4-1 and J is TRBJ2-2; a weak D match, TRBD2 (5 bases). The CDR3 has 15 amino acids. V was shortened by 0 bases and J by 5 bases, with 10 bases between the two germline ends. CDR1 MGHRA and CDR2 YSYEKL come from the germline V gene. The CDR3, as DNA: TGCGCCAGCAGCCAAGAGGTTAGGAGGACCGGGGAGCTGTTTTTT. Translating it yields CASSQEVRRTGELFF.

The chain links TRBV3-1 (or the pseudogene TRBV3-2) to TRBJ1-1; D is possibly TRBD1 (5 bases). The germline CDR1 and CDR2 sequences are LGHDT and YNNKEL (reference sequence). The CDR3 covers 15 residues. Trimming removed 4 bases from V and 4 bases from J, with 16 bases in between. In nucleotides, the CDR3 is TGTGCCAGCAGCCTCGGCGGGGGGGGAGGCACTGAAGCTTTCTTT. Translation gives CASSLGGGGGTEAFF.

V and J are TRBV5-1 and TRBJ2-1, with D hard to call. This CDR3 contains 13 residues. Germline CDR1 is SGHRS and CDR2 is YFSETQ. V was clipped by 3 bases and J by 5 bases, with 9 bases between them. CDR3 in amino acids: CASSWASHNEQFF. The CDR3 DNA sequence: TGCGCCAGCAGCTGGGCAAGCCACAATGAGCAGTTCTTC.

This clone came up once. The CDR3 region has the DNA TGTGCCAGCTCACCGTCTACAGGGGAGTCTGGCTACACCTTC. It encodes CASSPSTGESGYTF. The rearrangement joins TRBV18 to TRBJ1-2; 7 bases align to TRBD1. Germline assignment: CDR1 KGHSH and CDR2 LQKENI. The junction had 8 bases not matched to a gene; V was cut back by 3 bases and J by 7 bases. The CDR3 is made up of 14 amino acids.

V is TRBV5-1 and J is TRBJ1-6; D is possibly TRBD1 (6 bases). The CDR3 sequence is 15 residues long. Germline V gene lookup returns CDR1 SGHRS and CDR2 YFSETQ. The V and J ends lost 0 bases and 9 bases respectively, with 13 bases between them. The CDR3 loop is CASSLDGGKGSPLHF. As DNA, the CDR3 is TGCGCCAGCAGCTTGGATGGGGGCAAAGGTTCACCCCTCCACTTT. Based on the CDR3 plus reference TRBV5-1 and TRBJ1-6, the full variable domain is KAGVTQTPRYLIKTRGQQVTLSCSPISGHRSVSWYQQTPGQGLQFLFEYFSETQRNKGNFPGRFSGRQFSNSRSEMNVSTLELGDSALYLCASSLDGGKGSPLHFGNGTRLTVT.

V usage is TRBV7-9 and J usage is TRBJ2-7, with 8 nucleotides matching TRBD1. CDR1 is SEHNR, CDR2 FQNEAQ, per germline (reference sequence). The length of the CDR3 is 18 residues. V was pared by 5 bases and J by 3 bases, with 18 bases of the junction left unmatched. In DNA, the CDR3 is TGTGCCAGCAGCCGAGTGATTACAGGGGGAACCGTTCGCTACGAGCAGTACTTC. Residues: CASSRVITGGTVRYEQYF.

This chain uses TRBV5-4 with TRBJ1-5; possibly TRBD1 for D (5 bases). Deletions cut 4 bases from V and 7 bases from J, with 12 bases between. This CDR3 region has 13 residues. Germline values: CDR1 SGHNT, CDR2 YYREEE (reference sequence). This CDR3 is CASSDQGSQPQHF. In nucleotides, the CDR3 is TGTGCCAGCAGCGATCAGGGTTCCCAGCCCCAGCATTTT.

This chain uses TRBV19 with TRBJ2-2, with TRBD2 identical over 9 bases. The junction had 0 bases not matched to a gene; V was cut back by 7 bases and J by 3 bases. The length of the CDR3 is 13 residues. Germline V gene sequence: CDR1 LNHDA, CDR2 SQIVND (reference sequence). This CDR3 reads CASKRGDTGELFF. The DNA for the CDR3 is TGTGCCAGTAAGCGGGGGGACACCGGGGAGCTGTTTTTT.

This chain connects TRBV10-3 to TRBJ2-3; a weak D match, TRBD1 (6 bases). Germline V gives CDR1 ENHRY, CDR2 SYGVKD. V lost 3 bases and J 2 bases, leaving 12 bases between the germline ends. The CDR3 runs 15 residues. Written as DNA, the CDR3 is TGTGCCATCAGTGACGGACAGAGCTACACAGATACGCAGTATTTT. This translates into CAISDGQSYTDTQYF.

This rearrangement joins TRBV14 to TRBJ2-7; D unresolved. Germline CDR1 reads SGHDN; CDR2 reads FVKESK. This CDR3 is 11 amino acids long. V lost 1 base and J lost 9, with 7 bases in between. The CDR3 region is CASSQGTRQYF. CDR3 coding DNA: TGTGCCAGCAGCCAAGGTACACGGCAGTACTTC.

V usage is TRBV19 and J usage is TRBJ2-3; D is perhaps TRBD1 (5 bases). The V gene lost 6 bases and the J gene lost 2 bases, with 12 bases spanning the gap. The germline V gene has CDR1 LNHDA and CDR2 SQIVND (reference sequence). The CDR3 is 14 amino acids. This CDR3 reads CASRKTVSTDTQYF. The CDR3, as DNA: TGTGCCAGTAGGAAGACAGTTTCCACAGATACGCAGTATTTT.

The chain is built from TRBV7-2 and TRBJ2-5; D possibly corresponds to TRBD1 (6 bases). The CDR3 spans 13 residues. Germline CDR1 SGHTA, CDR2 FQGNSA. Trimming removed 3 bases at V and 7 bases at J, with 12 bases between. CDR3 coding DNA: TGTGCCAGCAGCTTGGCAGGGGCCGGGACCCAGTACTTC. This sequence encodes CASSLAGAGTQYF.

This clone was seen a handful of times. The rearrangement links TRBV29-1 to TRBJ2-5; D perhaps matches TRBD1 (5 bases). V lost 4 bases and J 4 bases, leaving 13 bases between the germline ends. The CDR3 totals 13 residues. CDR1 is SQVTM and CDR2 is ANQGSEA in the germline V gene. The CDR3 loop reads CSVAPGLGETQYF. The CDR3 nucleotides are TGCAGCGTTGCTCCAGGGTTGGGAGAGACCCAGTACTTC.

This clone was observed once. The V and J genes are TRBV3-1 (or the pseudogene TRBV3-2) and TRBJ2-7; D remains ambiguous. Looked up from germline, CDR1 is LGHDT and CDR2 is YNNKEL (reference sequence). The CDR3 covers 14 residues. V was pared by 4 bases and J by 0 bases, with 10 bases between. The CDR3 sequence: CASSRTVSSYEQYF. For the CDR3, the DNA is TGTGCCAGCAGCCGCACAGTGAGCTCCTACGAGCAGTACTTC.

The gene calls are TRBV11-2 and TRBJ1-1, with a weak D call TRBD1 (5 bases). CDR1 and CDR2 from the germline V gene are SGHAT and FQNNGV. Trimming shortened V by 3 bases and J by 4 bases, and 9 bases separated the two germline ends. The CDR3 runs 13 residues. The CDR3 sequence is CASSFRVGTEAFF. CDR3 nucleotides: TGTGCCAGCAGCTTCAGGGTGGGCACTGAAGCTTTCTTT.

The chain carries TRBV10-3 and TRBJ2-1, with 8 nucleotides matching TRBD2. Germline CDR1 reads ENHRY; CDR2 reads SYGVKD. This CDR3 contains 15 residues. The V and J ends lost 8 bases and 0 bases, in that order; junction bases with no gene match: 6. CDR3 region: CAIGVAGHSYNEQFF. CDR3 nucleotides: TGTGCCATCGGGGTAGCGGGGCACTCCTACAATGAGCAGTTCTTC.

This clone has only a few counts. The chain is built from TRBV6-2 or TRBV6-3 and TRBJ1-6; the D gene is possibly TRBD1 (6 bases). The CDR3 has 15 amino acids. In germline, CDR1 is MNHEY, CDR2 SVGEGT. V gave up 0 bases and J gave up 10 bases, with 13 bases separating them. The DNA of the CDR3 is TGTGCCAGCAGTTACTCGGCAGGGGTGGCCTCACCCCTCCACTTT. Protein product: CASSYSAGVASPLHF.

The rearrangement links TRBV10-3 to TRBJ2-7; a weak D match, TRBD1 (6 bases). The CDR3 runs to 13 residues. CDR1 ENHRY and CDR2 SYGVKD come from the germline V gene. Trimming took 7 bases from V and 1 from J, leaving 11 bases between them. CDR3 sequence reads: CAIMGAQSYEQYF. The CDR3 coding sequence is TGTGCCATCATGGGGGCCCAGTCCTACGAGCAGTACTTC.